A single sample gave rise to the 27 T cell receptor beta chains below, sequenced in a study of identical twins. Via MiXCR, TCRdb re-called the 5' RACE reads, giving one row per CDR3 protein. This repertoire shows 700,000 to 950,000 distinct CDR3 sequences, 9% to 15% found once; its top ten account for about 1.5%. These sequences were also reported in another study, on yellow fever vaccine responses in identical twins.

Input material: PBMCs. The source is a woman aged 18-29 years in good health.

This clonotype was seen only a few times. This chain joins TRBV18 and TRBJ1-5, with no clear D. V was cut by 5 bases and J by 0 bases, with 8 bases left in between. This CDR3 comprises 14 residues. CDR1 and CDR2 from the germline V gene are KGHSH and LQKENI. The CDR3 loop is CASSATNSNQPQHF. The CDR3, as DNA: TGTGCCAGCTCAGCCACGAATAGCAATCAGCCCCAGCATTTT.

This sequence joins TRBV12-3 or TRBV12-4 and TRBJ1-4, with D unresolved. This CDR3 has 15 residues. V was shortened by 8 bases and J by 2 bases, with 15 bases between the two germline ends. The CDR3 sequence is CASSMNGATNEKLFF. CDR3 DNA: TGTGCCAGCTCGATGAACGGAGCCACTAATGAAAAACTGTTTTTT.

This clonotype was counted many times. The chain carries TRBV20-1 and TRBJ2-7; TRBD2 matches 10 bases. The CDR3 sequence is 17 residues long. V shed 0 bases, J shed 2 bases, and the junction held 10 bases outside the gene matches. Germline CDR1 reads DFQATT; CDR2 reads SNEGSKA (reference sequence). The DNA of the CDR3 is TGCAGTGCTAGAGATGGACTAGCGGACCAGAAACCCTACGAGCAGTACTTC. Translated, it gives CSARDGLADQKPYEQYF.

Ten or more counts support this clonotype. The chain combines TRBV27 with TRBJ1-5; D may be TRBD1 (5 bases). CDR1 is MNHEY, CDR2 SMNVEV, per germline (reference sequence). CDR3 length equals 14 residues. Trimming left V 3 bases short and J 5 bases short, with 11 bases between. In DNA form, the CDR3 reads TGTGCCAGCAGTTTCGGGGCCCAGGATCAGCCCCAGCATTTT. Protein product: CASSFGAQDQPQHF.

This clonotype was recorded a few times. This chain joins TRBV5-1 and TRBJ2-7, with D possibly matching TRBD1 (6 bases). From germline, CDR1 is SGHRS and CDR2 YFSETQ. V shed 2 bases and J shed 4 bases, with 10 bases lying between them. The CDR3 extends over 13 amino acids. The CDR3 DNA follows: TGCGCCAGCAGCTTACGGACAGATTACGAGCAGTACTTC. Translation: CASSLRTDYEQYF.

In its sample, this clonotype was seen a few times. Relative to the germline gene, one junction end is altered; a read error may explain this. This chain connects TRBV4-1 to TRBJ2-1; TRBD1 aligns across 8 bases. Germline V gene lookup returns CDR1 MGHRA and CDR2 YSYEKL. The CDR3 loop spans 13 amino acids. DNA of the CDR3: TGCGCCAGCAGCGCGAGACAGGGGTGGGTAATGGTCTTC. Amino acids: CASSARQGWVMVF.

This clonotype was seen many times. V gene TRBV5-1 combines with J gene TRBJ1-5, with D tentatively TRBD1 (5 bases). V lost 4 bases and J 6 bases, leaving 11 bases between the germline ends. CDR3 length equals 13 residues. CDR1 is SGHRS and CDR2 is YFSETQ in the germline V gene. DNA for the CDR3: TGCGCCAGCAGCCCGGATAGGGGTCAGCCCCAGCATTTT. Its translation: CASSPDRGQPQHF. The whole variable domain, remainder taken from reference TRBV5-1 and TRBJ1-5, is KAGVTQTPRYLIKTRGQQVTLSCSPISGHRSVSWYQQTPGQGLQFLFEYFSETQRNKGNFPGRFSGRQFSNSRSEMNVSTLELGDSALYLCASSPDRGQPQHFGDGTRLSIL.

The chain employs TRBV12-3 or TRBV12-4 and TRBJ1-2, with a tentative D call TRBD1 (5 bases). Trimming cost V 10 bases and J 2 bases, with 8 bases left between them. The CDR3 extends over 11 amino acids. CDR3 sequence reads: CATHRNYGYTF. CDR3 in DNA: TGTGCCACCCACAGGAACTATGGCTACACCTTC.

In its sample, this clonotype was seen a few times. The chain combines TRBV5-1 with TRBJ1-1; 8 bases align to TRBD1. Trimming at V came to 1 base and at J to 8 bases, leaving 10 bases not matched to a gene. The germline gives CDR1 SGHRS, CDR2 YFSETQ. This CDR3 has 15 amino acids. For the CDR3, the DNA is TGCGCCAGCAGCTTGTCGGTCCAGGGGGCAGGCGAAGCTTTCTTT. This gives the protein CASSLSVQGAGEAFF.

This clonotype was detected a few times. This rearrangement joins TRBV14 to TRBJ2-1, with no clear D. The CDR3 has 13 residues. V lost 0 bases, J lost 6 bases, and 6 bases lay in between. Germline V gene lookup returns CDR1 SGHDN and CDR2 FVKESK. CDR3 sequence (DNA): TGTGCCAGCAGCCAAGAAGCACTCAATGAGCAGTTCTTC. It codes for CASSQEALNEQFF.

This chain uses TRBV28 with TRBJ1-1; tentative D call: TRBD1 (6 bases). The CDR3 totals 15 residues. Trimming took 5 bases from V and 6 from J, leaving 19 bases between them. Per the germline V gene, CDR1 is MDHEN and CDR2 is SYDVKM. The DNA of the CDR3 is TGTGCCAGCAGTCCCACGGGGGGGGCTGGGGCTGAAGCTTTCTTT. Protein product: CASSPTGGAGAEAFF.

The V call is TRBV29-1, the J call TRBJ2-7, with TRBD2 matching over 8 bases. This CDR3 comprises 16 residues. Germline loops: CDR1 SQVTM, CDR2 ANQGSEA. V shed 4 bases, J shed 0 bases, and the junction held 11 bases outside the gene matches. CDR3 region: CSVAREGRKPSYEQYF. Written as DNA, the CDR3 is TGCAGCGTTGCCCGGGAGGGGCGGAAGCCCTCCTACGAGCAGTACTTC.

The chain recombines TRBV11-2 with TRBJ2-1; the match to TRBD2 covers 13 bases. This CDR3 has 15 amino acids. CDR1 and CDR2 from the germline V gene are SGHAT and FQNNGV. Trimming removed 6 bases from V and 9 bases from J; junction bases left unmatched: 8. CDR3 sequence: CASRLRTSGSREQFF. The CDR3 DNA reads TGTGCCAGCAGGTTACGGACTAGCGGGAGTCGTGAGCAGTTCTTC.

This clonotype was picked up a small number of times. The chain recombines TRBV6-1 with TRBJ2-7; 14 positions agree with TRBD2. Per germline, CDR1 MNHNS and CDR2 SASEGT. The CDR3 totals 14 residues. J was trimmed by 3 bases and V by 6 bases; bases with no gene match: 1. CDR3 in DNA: TGTGCCAGCAGCGGGACTAGCGGGGGCTACGAGCAGTACGTC. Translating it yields CASSGTSGGYEQYV.

The CDR3 DNA is TGTGCCAGCAGCCAAGAACCCACAGATACGCAGTATTTT. Its protein product is CASSQEPTDTQYF. V is TRBV7-8 and J is TRBJ2-3; D is ambiguous. Germline loops: CDR1 SGHVS, CDR2 FQNEAQ. The CDR3 consists of 13 residues. Trimming left V 5 bases short and J 2 bases short, with 8 bases between.

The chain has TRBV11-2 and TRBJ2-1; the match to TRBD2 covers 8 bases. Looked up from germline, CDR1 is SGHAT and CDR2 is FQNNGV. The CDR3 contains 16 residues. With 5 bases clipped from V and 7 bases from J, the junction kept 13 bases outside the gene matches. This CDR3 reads CASSPRSGTSKNEQFF. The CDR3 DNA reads TGTGCCAGCAGCCCACGTTCGGGGACTAGTAAGAATGAGCAGTTCTTC.

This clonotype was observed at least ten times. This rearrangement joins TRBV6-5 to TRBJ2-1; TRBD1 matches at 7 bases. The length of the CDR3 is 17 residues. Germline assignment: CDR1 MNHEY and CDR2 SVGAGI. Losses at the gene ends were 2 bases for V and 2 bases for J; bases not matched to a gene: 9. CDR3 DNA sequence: TGTGCCAGCAGTTACCGCCGGACAGGTTTTACCTACAATGAGCAGTTCTTC. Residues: CASSYRRTGFTYNEQFF.

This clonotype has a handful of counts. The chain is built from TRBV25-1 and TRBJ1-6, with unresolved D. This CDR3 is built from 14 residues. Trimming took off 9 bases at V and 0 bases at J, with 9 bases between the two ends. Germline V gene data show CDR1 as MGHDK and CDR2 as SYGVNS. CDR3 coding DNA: TGTGCCAGTTCCACGACCTCCTATAATTCACCCCTCCACTTT. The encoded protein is CASSTTSYNSPLHF.

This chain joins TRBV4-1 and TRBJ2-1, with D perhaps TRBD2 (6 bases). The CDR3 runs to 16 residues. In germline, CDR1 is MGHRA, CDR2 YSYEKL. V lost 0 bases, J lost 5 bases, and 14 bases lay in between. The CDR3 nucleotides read TGCGCCAGCAGCCAAGATCCGGTTAGCGGAAACAATGAGCAGTTCTTC. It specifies CASSQDPVSGNNEQFF.

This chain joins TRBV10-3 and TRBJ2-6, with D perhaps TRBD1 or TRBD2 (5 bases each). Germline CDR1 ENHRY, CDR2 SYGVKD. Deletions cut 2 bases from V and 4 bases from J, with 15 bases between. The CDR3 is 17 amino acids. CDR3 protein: CAISERSGQLGANVLTF. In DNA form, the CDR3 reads TGTGCCATCAGTGAGCGGTCGGGGCAGCTAGGGGCCAACGTCCTGACTTTC.

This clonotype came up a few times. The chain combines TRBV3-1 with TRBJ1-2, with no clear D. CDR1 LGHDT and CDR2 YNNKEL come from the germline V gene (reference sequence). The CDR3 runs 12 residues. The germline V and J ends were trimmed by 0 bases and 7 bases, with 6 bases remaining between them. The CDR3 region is CASSQEVSGYTF. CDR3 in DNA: TGTGCCAGCAGCCAAGAAGTAAGTGGCTACACCTTC.

The CDR3: CSAREGGAWETQYF. The DNA of the CDR3 is TGCAGTGCTAGGGAAGGGGGGGCCTGGGAGACCCAGTACTTC. The chain uses TRBV20-1 and TRBJ2-5, with a tentative D call TRBD2 (7 bases). Trimming pared 3 bases from V and 5 bases from J, leaving 16 bases between. The CDR3 totals 14 residues. Germline loops: CDR1 DFQATT, CDR2 SNEGSKA (reference sequence).

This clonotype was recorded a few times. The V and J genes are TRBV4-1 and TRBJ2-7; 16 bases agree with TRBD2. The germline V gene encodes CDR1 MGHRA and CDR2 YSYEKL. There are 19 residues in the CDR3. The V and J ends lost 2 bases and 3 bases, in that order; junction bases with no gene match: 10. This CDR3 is CASSQPGLAGGSTNYEQYF. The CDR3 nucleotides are TGCGCCAGCAGCCAACCGGGACTAGCGGGAGGGTCCACCAACTACGAGCAGTACTTC.

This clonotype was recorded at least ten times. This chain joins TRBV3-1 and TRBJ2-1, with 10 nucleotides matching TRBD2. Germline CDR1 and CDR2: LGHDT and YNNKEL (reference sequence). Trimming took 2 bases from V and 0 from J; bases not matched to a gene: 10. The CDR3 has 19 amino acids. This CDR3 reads CASSQPSGGTPSSYNEQFF. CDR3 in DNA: TGTGCCAGCAGCCAACCTAGCGGGGGAACTCCAAGCTCCTACAATGAGCAGTTCTTC.

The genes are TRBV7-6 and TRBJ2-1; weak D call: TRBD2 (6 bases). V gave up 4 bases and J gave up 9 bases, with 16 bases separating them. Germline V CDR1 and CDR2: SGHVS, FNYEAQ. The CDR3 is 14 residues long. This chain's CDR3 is CASSSTSLGIEQFF. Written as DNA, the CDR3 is TGTGCCAGCAGCTCGACTAGTTTGGGCATTGAGCAGTTCTTC.

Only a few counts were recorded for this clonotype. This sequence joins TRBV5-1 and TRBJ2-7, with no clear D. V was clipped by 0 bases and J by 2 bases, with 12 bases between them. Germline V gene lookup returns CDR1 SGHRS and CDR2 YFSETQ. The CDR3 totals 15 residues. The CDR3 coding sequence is TGCGCCAGCAGCTTGGAATCGGGCAGTGCCTACGAGCAGTACTTC. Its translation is CASSLESGSAYEQYF.

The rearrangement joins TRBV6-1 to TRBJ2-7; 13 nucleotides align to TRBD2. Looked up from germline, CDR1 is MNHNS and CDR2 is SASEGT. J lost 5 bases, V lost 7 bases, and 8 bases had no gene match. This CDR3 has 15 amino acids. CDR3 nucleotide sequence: TGTGCCAGCAACCCGGGACTAGCGGGGAGGAACGAGCAGTACTTC. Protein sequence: CASNPGLAGRNEQYF.